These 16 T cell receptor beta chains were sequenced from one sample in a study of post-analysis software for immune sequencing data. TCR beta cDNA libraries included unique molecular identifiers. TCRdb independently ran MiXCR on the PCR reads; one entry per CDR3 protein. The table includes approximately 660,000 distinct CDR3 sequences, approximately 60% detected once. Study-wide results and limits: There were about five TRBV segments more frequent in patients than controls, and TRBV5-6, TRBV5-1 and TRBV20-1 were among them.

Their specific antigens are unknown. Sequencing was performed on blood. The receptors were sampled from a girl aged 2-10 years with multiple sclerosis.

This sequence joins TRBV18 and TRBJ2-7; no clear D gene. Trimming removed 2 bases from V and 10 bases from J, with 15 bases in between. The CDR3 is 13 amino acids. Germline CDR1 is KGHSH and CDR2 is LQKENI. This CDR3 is CASSPNSQETQYF. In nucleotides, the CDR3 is TGTGCCAGCTCACCAAACAGCCAAGAGACTCAGTACTTC.

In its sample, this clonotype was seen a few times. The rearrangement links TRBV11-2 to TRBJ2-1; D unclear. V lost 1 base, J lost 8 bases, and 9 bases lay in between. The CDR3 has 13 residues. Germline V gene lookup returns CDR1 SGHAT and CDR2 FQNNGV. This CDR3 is CASSLGSWDEQFF. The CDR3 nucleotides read TGTGCCAGCAGCTTAGGCTCCTGGGATGAGCAGTTCTTC.

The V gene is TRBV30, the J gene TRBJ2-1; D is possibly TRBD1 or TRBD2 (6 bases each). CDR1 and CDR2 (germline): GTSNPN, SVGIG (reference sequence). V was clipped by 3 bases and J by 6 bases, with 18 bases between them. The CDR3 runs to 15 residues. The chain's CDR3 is CAWSPQEGGSNEQFF. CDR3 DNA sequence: TGTGCCTGGAGCCCCCAGGAGGGGGGATCCAATGAGCAGTTCTTC.

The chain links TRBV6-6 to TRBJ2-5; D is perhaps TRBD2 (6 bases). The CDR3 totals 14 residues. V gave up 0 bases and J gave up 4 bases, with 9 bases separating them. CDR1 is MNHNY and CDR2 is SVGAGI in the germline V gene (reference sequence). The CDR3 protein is CASSYSGLIETQYF. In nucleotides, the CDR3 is TGTGCCAGCAGTTACTCCGGACTAATAGAGACCCAGTACTTC.

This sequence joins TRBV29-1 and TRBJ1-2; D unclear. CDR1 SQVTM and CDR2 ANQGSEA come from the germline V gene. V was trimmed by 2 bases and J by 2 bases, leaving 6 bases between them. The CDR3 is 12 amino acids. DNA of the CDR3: TGCAGCGTTGAAACCACAAACTATGGCTACACCTTC. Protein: CSVETTNYGYTF. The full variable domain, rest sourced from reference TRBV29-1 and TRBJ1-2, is SAVISQKPSRDICQRGTSLTIQCQVDSQVTMMFWYRQQPGQSLTLIATANQGSEATYESGFVIDKFPISRPNLTFSTLTVSNMSPEDSSIYLCSVETTNYGYTFGSGTRLTVV.

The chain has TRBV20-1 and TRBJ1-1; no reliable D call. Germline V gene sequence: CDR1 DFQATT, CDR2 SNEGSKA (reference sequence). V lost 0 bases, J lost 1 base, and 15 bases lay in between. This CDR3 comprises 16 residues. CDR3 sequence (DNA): TGCAGTGCTAGAGATAAGGGTTGGGCACAGAACACTGAAGCTTTCTTT. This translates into CSARDKGWAQNTEAFF.

CDR3 sequence reads: CASSLHTQETQYF. CDR3 DNA sequence: TGTGCCAGCAGTTTGCACACACAAGAGACCCAGTACTTC. This chain uses TRBV12-3 or TRBV12-4 with TRBJ2-5; no firm D call. The CDR3 is 13 amino acids. V lost 3 bases and J lost 2, with 7 bases in between.

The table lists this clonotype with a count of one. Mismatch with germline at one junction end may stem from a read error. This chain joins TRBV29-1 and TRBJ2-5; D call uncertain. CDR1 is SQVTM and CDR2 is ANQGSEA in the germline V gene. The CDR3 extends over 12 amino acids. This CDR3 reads CSGEEGRETQYF. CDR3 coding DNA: TGCAGCGGTGAAGAAGGACGAGAGACCCAGTACTTC.

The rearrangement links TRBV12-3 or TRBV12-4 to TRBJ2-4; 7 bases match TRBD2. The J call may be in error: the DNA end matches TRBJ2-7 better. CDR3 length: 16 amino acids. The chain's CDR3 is CASSLVLGPGRYEQYF. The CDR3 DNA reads TGTGCCAGCAGTTTAGTCTTAGGACCCGGGAGGTACGAGCAGTACTTC.

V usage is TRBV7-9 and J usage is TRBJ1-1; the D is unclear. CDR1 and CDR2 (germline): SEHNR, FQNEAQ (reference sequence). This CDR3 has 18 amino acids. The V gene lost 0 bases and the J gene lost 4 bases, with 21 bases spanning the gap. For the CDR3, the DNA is TGTGCCAGCAGCTTAGCGCGGGGAGGGAGGGCCCGGGGCACTGAAGCTTTCTTT. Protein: CASSLARGGRARGTEAFF.

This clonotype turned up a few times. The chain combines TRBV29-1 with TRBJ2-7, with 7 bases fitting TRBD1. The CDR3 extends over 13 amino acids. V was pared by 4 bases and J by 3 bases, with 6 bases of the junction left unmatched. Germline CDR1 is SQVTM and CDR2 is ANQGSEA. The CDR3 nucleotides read TGCAGCGTTGGACAGGGAGTAAGCTACGAGCAGTACTTC. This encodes CSVGQGVSYEQYF.

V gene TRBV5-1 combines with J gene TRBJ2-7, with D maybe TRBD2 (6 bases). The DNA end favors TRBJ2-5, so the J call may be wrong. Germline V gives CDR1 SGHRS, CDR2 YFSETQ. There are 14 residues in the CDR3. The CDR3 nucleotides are TGCGCCAGCAGCTCCGGCGCGGGATTTGAGACCCAGTACTTC. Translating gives CASSSGAGFETQYF.

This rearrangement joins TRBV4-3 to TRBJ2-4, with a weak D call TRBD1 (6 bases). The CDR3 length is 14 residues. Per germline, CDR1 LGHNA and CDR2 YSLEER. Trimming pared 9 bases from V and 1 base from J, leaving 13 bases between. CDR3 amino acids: CASSWDTAKNIQYF. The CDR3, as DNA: TGCGCCAGTTCATGGGACACTGCCAAAAACATTCAGTACTTC.

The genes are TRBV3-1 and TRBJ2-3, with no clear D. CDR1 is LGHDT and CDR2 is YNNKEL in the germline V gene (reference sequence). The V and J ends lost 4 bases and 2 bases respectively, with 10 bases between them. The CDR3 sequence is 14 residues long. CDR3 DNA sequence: TGTGCCAGCAGCCCCCGGACGGTCACAGATACGCAGTATTTT. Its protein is CASSPRTVTDTQYF.

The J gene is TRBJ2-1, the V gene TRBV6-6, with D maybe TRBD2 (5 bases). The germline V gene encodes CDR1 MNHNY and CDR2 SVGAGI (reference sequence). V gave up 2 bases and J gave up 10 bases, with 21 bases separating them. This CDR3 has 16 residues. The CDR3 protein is CASSYGVDSSSVEQFF. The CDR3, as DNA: TGTGCCAGCAGTTACGGGGTGGACTCCAGCTCAGTGGAGCAGTTCTTC.

The CDR3 here is CASAGDGETQYF. CDR3 in DNA: TGCGCCAGCGCGGGAGATGGCGAGACCCAGTACTTC. This rearrangement joins TRBV10-2 to TRBJ2-5; 7 nucleotides align to TRBD2. This CDR3 spans 12 amino acids. Germline CDR1 is WSHSY and CDR2 is SAAADI. Trimming at V came to 8 bases and at J to 5 bases, leaving 5 bases not matched to a gene.